This TCR beta chain stems from a study of human T cells and chemical hapten exposure. Original processing methods: A per-sample median of around 100,000 TCRs was observed, with a range of about 23,224 to 700,000. TCRdb re-called the RACE reads with MiXCR, one entry per CDR3 protein. The V and J calls shown here were made by TCRdb, not taken from the authors' results. The sample has 95,000 to 100,000 distinct CDR3 sequences, 10% to 11% seen once. The germline gives CDR1 SGHRS, CDR2 YFSETQ. V lost 6 bases and J lost 4; bases outside the gene matches: 4. This CDR3 is 13 amino acids long. Sample time point: pre-sensitization, week 0. The treatment denotes: therapeutic diphenylcyclopropenone sensitization with weekly scalp DPC. Those who donated were patients with alopecia, 18 to 70 years of age, and suitable for DPC.

The TCR comes from an older woman with alopecia areata. Some clones in this sample may be carry-over from other donors' samples. Sequencing used whole blood, obtained in connection with sensitization to the hapten diphenylcyclopropenone (DPC). The rearrangement uses TRBV5-1 and TRBJ1-2; 9 bases line up with TRBD1. The CDR3 reads CASNPTGGYGYTF. Here the CDR3 DNA reads TGCGCCAGCAACCCGACAGGGGGCTATGGCTACACCTTC.